The 20 T cell receptor beta chains presented below share a single source sample, sequenced in a study of cytomegalovirus exposure and HLA in healthy donors. PCR amplification relied on 60 Vbeta primers (plus 13 Jbeta primers). Sequencing was performed with immunoSEQ multiplex PCR; in TCRdb, only in-frame clones are kept and a portion is missing. Among under 200,000 clones listed, roughly 78% were seen once. The material sequenced was PBMCs. The receptors here all came from a middle-aged woman in good health and CMV-seronegative.

V and J are TRBV5-1 and TRBJ1-4; D gene ambiguous. Per germline, CDR1 SGHRS and CDR2 YFSETQ. This CDR3 is built from 15 residues. With 4 bases removed from V and 2 bases from J, the gap between germline ends came to 12 bases. DNA of the CDR3: TGCGCCAGCAGCGCTGCCGGGGTGACTAATGAAAAACTGTTTTTT. This gives the protein CASSAAGVTNEKLFF.

The chain has TRBV15 and TRBJ2-3; 15 nucleotides align to TRBD2. This CDR3 spans 18 amino acids. Germline assignment: CDR1 LNHNV and CDR2 YYDKDF (reference sequence). J lost 4 bases, V lost 4 bases, and 9 bases had no gene match. The CDR3 spells CATSKGTSGGIRADTQYF. The CDR3 nucleotides read TGTGCCACCAGCAAGGGGACTAGCGGGGGGATAAGAGCAGATACGCAGTATTTT.

The chain joins TRBV19 to TRBJ2-5; 9 positions agree with TRBD1. CDR1 and CDR2 (germline): LNHDA, SQIVND (reference sequence). This CDR3 is 16 amino acids long. V dropped 3 bases and J dropped 4; count of bases not matched to a gene: 9. The CDR3 nucleotides read TGTGCCAGTAGTATGATGGACAGGGGTTCATCAGAGACCCAGTACTTC. It specifies CASSMMDRGSSETQYF.

This chain links TRBV9 with TRBJ1-1, with D possibly matching TRBD1 (5 bases). V was pared by 0 bases and J by 0 bases, with 9 bases between. CDR1 is SGDLS, CDR2 YYNGEE, per germline. The CDR3 contains 15 residues. The CDR3 sequence: CASSVGGGVNTEAFF. The CDR3 DNA reads as TGTGCCAGCAGCGTAGGCGGAGGGGTGAACACTGAAGCTTTCTTT.

The chain has TRBV18 and TRBJ2-1; D is unclear. Germline V gene sequence: CDR1 KGHSH, CDR2 LQKENI. Deletions cut 3 bases from V and 6 bases from J, with 15 bases between. The CDR3 totals 15 residues. This CDR3 is CASSPRQVGINEQFF. CDR3 nucleotides: TGTGCCAGCTCACCCCGTCAGGTTGGTATCAATGAGCAGTTCTTC.

V is TRBV7-9 and J is TRBJ1-5; weak D call: TRBD1 (5 bases). Germline loops: CDR1 SEHNR, CDR2 FQNEAQ (reference sequence). Trimming removed 4 bases at V and 3 bases at J, with 10 bases between. This CDR3 is built from 14 residues. The DNA for the CDR3 is TGTGCCAGCAGCTCCGCAGGGCTCAATCAGCCCCAGCATTTT. This translates into CASSSAGLNQPQHF.

V and J are TRBV5-1 and TRBJ1-1; tentative D call: TRBD1 (5 bases). CDR1 and CDR2 from the germline V gene are SGHRS and YFSETQ. This CDR3 is 15 amino acids long. V lost 3 bases to trimming and J lost 3 bases, with 15 bases between them. CDR3 region: CASSSQGLGYTEAFF. CDR3 DNA sequence: TGCGCCAGCAGCTCTCAGGGTCTGGGGTACACTGAAGCTTTCTTT.

With respect to this clone: This CDR3 is also generated by other DNA sequences in the sample. The chain combines TRBV15 with TRBJ2-5; the D gene is possibly TRBD1 (6 bases). The CDR3 is made up of 13 amino acids. Germline lookup yields CDR1 LNHNV and CDR2 YYDKDF (reference sequence). V was shortened by 0 bases and J by 4 bases, with 6 bases between the two germline ends. The CDR3, as DNA: TGTGCCACCAGCAGAGACAGGGGAGAGACCCAGTACTTC. It encodes CATSRDRGETQYF.

This clone occurred once. J is TRBJ2-1 and V is TRBV11-2, with TRBD2 matching 7 bases. Germline loops: CDR1 SGHAT, CDR2 FQNNGV. The CDR3 is 12 residues long. Trimming took 4 bases from V and 15 from J; bases not matched to a gene: 9. This chain's CDR3 is CASSSWDYLRFF. CDR3 in DNA: TGTGCCAGCAGCTCTTGGGACTACCTCAGGTTCTTC.

The gene calls are TRBV25-1 and TRBJ2-1; tentatively, D is TRBD1 (6 bases). CDR1 is MGHDK and CDR2 is SYGVNS in the germline V gene. V was trimmed by 5 bases and J by 0 bases, leaving 8 bases between them. CDR3 length: 14 residues. The CDR3 sequence is CASSRGGSYNEQFF. The CDR3 region has the DNA TGTGCCAGCAGTCGAGGGGGCTCCTACAATGAGCAGTTCTTC.

This clone was seen only a few times. V usage is TRBV6-5 and J usage is TRBJ1-4, with TRBD1 matching 7 bases. CDR3 length: 14 amino acids. V shed 4 bases and J 8 bases; nucleotides not matched to a gene: 7. Germline lookup yields CDR1 MNHEY and CDR2 SVGAGI. The CDR3 coding sequence is TGTGCCAGCAGTTTACAGGGGCTCGGGGAAAAACTGTTTTTT. It encodes CASSLQGLGEKLFF.

Here the CDR3 reads CASSTQQGATYNSPLHF. CDR3 nucleotide sequence: TGTGCCAGCAGTACACAACAGGGGGCCACCTATAATTCACCCCTCCACTTT. The chain is built from TRBV28 and TRBJ1-6; 9 nucleotides agree with TRBD1. Germline values: CDR1 MDHEN, CDR2 SYDVKM. The CDR3 sequence is 17 residues long. V was pared by 5 bases and J by 2 bases, with 7 bases of the junction left unmatched. Full variable domain (rest looked up from reference TRBV28 and TRBJ1-6): DVKVTQSSRYLVKRTGEKVFLECVQDMDHENMFWYRQDPGLGLRLIYFSYDVKMKEKGDIPEGYSVSREKKERFSLILESASTNQTSMYLCASSTQQGATYNSPLHFGNGTRLTVT.

CDR3 bases: TGTGCCAGCAGCTTTTCCGGGGGAGGCTACGAGCAGTACTTC. Translating gives CASSFSGGGYEQYF. The V gene is TRBV11-3, the J gene TRBJ2-7; the D gene is possibly TRBD2 (6 bases). CDR3 length: 14 amino acids. Trimming took off 3 bases at V and 3 bases at J, with 12 bases between the two ends. Germline CDR1 SGHNT, CDR2 YENEEA.

This chain uses TRBV5-1 with TRBJ1-1; maybe TRBD1 (5 bases). Per germline, CDR1 SGHRS and CDR2 YFSETQ. Trimming shortened V by 0 bases and J by 5 bases, and 14 bases separated the two germline ends. The CDR3 sequence is 15 residues long. The chain's CDR3 is CASSLEGGVGTEAFF. CDR3 nucleotides: TGCGCCAGCAGCTTGGAGGGAGGGGTGGGTACTGAAGCTTTCTTT.

The chain links TRBV7-3 to TRBJ2-5, with a weak D call TRBD1 (5 bases). V was clipped by 2 bases and J by 5 bases, with 9 bases between them. The CDR3 runs to 13 residues. The germline gives CDR1 SGHTA, CDR2 FQGTGA. For the CDR3, the DNA is TGTGCCAGCAGCTTAGGGGCTCGGGAGACCCAGTACTTC. The encoded protein is CASSLGARETQYF.

This clone came up once. The V gene is TRBV21-1, the J gene TRBJ1-1; the table's D call of TRBD1 was not tested on the DNA. TRBV21-1 is a pseudogene segment. The CDR3 length is 16 residues. The CDR3 loop is CASRSRPGQKNTEAFF. CDR3 coding DNA: TGTGCCAGCAGATCTCGTCCGGGACAGAAGAACACTGAAGCTTTCTTT.

This rearrangement joins TRBV19 to TRBJ2-3, with TRBD2 as a possible D gene (5 bases). The CDR3 is 15 residues long. The ends were cut back, 0 bases at V and 0 bases at J, with 7 bases in the middle. Germline V gene lookup returns CDR1 LNHDA and CDR2 SQIVND (reference sequence). CDR3 protein: CASSIDSGSTDTQYF. CDR3 coding DNA: TGTGCCAGTAGTATAGACAGCGGAAGCACAGATACGCAGTATTTT.

On this clone: This sample includes further DNA sequences coding for the same CDR3. The J gene is TRBJ2-5, the V gene TRBV9, with 12 positions matching TRBD2. Looked up from germline, CDR1 is SGDLS and CDR2 is YYNGEE. This CDR3 contains 15 residues. Germline trimming cut 3 bases from V and 3 bases from J; bases unmatched to any gene: 3. The chain's CDR3 is CASSDRLAGEETQYF. CDR3 sequence (DNA): TGTGCCAGCAGCGACCGACTAGCGGGAGAAGAGACCCAGTACTTC.

The chain recombines TRBV5-1 with TRBJ2-7; TRBD1 matches 9 bases. The CDR3 consists of 15 residues. With 3 bases clipped from V and 2 bases from J, the junction kept 6 bases outside the gene matches. CDR1 and CDR2 (germline): SGHRS, YFSETQ. DNA of the CDR3: TGCGCCAGCAGCTCCTCCGGGACAGGGACCTACGAGCAGTACTTC. Translating gives CASSSSGTGTYEQYF.

This clone was seen just once. The chain couples TRBV5-1 to TRBJ2-1; D is uncertain. CDR3 length equals 17 residues. Looked up from germline, CDR1 is SGHRS and CDR2 is YFSETQ. V was cut by 4 bases and J by 1 base, with 18 bases left in between. CDR3 nucleotide sequence: TGCGCCAGCAGCATAAAGATGTCCAGATATTCCTACAATGAGCAGTTCTTC. Amino acids: CASSIKMSRYSYNEQFF.